This T cell receptor beta chain is from a study of post-analysis software for immune sequencing data. Unique molecular identifiers tagged the TCR beta cDNA libraries. Some 500,000 cDNA molecules were obtained per 1 to 10 million input T cells. Via MiXCR, TCRdb re-called the PCR reads, giving one row per CDR3 protein. The repertoire holds more than 450,000 distinct CDR3 sequences, with 44% as singletons. The table lists this clonotype with a count of one. Its antigen remains unidentified. Germline V gene lookup returns CDR1 DFQATT and CDR2 SNEGSKA (reference sequence). Between the trimmed V and J ends, which lost 0 bases and 9 bases, there was a span of 9 bases. This CDR3 comprises 13 residues. General observations from the study: Strong co-clustering by F measure was seen for same-batch samples. In patients, about five TRBV segments were more frequent than in controls, with TRBV5-6, TRBV5-1 and TRBV20-1 among them.

This receptor was taken from a girl between 10 and 17 years old with multiple sclerosis. The chain couples TRBV20-1 to TRBJ1-6, with TRBD1 as a possible D gene (6 bases). The sample comprised blood. The CDR3 nucleotides are TGCAGTGCTAGAGATAACAGGGTTTCACCCCTCCACTTT. Its protein is CSARDNRVSPLHF.